This T cell receptor (beta chain) is from a study of cytomegalovirus exposure and HLA in healthy donors. Study details: Out of about 180 million T cells, an earlier analysis found some 120 million unique TCR beta sequences in total. Broader study findings: With further analysis later on, most CMV-associated TCR beta chains appeared HLA-restricted. TCR association rates varied by HLA locus in a later analysis, with DRB1 highest and HLA-C lowest.

The PCR had 60 Vbeta and 13 Jbeta primers. Sequencing used immunoSEQ multiplex PCR; TCRdb keeps in-frame clones, though not all of them. The sample carries some 59,000 clones, more than 65% recorded once. Comments on this clone: Its specificity is not known.

Material for sequencing was PBMCs. The TCR comes from a woman younger than 35 in good health and CMV-seronegative.

The CDR3 sequence is CASSSGSSNEQFF. DNA for the CDR3: TGTGCCAGCAGCAGCGGGAGCAGCAATGAGCAGTTCTTC. The chain couples TRBV7-3 to TRBJ2-1, with TRBD2 matching over 8 bases. Germline trimming cut 5 bases from V and 6 bases from J; bases unmatched to any gene: 3. Germline V lookup: CDR1 SGHTA, CDR2 FQGTGA. The CDR3 length is 13 residues. The variable domain in full, with the rest retrieved from reference TRBV7-3 and TRBJ2-1, is GAGVSQTPSNKVTEKGKYVELRCDPISGHTALYWYRQSLGQGPEFLIYFQGTGAADDSGLPNDRFFAVRPEGSVSTLKIQRTERGDSAVYLCASSSGSSNEQFFGPGTRLTVL.